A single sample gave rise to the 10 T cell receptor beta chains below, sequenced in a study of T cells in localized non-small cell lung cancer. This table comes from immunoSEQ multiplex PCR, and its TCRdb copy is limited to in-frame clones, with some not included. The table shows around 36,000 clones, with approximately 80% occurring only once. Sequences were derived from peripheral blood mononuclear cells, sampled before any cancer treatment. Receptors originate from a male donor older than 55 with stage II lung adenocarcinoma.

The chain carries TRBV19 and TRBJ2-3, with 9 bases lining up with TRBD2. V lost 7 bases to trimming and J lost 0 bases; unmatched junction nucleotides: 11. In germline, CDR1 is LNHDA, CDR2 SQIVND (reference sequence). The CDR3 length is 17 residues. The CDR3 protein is CASTSGTFKGSTDTQYF. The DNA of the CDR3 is TGTGCCAGTACTAGCGGGACATTCAAGGGAAGCACAGATACGCAGTATTTT.

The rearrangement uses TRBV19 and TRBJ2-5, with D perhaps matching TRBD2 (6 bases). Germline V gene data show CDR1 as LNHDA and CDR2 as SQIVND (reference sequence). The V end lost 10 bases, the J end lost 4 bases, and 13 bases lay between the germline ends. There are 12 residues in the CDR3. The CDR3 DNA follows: TGTGCCACCGACGGGGGAGGAGAGACCCAGTACTTC. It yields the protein CATDGGGETQYF. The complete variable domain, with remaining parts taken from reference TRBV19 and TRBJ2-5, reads DGGITQSPKYLFRKEGQNVTLSCEQNLNHDAMYWYRQDPGQGLRLIYYSQIVNDFQKGDIAEGYSVSREKKESFPLTVTSAQKNPTAFYLCATDGGGETQYFGPGTRLLVL.

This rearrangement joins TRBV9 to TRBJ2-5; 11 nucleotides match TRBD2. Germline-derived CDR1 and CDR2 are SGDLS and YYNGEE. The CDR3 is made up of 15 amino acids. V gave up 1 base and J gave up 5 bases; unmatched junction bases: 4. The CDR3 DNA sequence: TGTGCCAGCAGCGTAACTAGCGGGAGTGTGGAGACCCAGTACTTC. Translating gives CASSVTSGSVETQYF. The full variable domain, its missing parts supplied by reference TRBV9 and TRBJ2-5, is DSGVTQTPKHLITATGQRVTLRCSPRSGDLSVYWYQQSLDQGLQFLIQYYNGEERAKGNILERFSAQQFPDLHSELNLSSLELGDSALYFCASSVTSGSVETQYFGPGTRLLVL.

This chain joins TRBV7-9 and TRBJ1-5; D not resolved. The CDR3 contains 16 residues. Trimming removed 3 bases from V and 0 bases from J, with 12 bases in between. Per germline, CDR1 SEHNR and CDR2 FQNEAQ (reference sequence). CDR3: CASSLDGSYSNQPQHF. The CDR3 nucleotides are TGTGCCAGCAGCTTGGATGGATCCTATAGCAATCAGCCCCAGCATTTT.

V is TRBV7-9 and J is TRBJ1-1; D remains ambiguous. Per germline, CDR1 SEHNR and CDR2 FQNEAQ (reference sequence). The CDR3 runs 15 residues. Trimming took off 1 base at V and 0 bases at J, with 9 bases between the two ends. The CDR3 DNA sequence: TGTGCCAGCAGCTTAGGAGAACCCATGAACACTGAAGCTTTCTTT. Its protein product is CASSLGEPMNTEAFF.

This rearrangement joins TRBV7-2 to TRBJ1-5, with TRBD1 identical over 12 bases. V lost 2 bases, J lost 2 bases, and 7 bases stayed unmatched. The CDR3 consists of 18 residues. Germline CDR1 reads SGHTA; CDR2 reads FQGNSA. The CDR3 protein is CASSLRAGQGAGNQPQHF. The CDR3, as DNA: TGTGCCAGCAGCTTAAGGGCGGGACAGGGGGCAGGCAATCAGCCCCAGCATTTT.

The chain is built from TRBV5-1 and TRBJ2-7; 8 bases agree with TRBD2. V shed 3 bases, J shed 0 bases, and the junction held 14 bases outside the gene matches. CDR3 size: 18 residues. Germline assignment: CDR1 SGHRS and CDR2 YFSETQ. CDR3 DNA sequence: TGCGCCAGCAGCTCTGGCCGGGACGGGGGGGCCAGCTCCTACGAGCAGTACTTC. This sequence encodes CASSSGRDGGASSYEQYF.

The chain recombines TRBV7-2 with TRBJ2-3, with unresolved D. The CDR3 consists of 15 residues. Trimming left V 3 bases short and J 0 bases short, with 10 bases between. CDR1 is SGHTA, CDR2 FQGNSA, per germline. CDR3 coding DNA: TGTGCCAGCAGCTTGGGTGGAGCTAGCACAGATACGCAGTATTTT. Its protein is CASSLGGASTDTQYF.

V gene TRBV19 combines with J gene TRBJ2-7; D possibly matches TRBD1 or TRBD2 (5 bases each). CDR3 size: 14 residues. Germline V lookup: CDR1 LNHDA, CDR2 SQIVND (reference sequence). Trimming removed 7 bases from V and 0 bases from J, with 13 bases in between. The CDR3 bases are TGTGCCAGTAATAGGGGAGACGGCTCCTACGAGCAGTACTTC. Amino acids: CASNRGDGSYEQYF.

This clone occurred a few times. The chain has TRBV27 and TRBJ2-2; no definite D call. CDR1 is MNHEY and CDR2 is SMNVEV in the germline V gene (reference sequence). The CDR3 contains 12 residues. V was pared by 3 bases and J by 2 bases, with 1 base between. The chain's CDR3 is CASSFNTGELFF. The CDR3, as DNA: TGTGCCAGCAGTTTCAACACCGGGGAGCTGTTTTTT.